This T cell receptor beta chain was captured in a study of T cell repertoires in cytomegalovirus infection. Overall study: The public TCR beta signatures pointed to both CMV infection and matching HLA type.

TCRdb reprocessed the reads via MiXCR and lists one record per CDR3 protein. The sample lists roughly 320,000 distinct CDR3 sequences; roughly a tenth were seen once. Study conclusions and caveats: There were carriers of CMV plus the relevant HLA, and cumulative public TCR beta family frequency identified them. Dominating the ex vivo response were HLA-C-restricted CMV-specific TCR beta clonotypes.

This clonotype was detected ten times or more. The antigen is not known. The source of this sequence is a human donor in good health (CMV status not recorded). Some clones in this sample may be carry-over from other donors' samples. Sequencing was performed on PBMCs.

The CDR3 DNA sequence: TGTGCCAGCAGCCAAGAAACAGGGAACTACACCTTC. It is translated as CASSQETGNYTF. The chain combines TRBV4-2 with TRBJ1-2; maybe TRBD1 (6 bases). CDR3 length: 12 residues. V was cut by 0 bases and J by 10 bases, with 9 bases left in between. Germline-derived CDR1 and CDR2 are LGHNA and YNFKEQ.